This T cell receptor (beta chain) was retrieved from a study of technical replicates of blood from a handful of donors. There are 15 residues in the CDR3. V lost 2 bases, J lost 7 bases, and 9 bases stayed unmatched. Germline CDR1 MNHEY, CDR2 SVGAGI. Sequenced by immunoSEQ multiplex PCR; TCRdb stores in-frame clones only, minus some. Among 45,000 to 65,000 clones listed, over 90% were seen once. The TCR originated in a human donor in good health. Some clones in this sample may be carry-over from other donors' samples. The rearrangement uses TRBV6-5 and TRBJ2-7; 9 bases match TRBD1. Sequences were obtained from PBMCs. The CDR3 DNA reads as TGTGCCAGCAGTTACCGGGGGACAGGGATTCTTGAGCAGTACTTC. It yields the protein CASSYRGTGILEQYF.